The 10 T cell receptor beta chains in this list originate from one sample, sequenced in a study of siplizumab effects on memory and regulatory T cells. The assay was immunoSEQ multiplex PCR, and TCRdb's table has in-frame clones only and misses some. This sample carries about 60,000 clones, roughly 85% of them seen once, and the ten largest clones take about 3.8%. Sequenced sample: memory CD4+ T cells sorted from blood. Every receptor here comes from a human donor in good health.

CDR3 nucleotides: TGTGCCAGTAGTATAGGGGGCCAGGAAGAGACCCAGTACTTC. Residues: CASSIGGQEETQYF. V usage is TRBV19 and J usage is TRBJ2-5, with TRBD1 as a possible D gene (5 bases). The V and J ends lost 1 base and 3 bases respectively, with 9 bases between them. CDR3 size: 14 residues. Per the germline V gene, CDR1 is LNHDA and CDR2 is SQIVND (reference sequence).

This chain links TRBV28 with TRBJ1-5; perhaps TRBD1 as D (5 bases). V lost 10 bases and J 5 bases, leaving 15 bases between the germline ends. The CDR3 totals 13 residues. Looked up from germline, CDR1 is MDHEN and CDR2 is SYDVKM. CDR3 sequence (DNA): TGTGCCATCAGCGGGGGACGACATCAGCCCCAGCATTTT. The encoded protein is CAISGGRHQPQHF.

This clone is a singleton in its sample. The chain recombines TRBV5-6 with TRBJ2-3; 14 bases match TRBD2. The CDR3 runs to 17 residues. In germline, CDR1 is SGHDT, CDR2 YYEEEE. J was trimmed by 1 base and V by 4 bases; bases with no gene match: 5. The CDR3 is CASSQGTSGRGTDTQYF. The DNA for the CDR3 is TGTGCCAGCAGCCAAGGGACTAGCGGGAGAGGCACAGATACGCAGTATTTT.

The rearrangement links TRBV6-1 to TRBJ1-6, with D unresolved. The CDR3 has 14 residues. The germline V gene encodes CDR1 MNHNS and CDR2 SASEGT. The V and J ends lost 6 bases and 5 bases respectively, with 11 bases between them. CDR3 in DNA: TGTGCCAGCAGGGAGGGTTGGGATAATTCACCCCTCCACTTT. Its protein product is CASREGWDNSPLHF.

The chain combines TRBV25-1 with TRBJ1-6, with D possibly matching TRBD1 (6 bases). Trimming shortened V by 1 base and J by 10 bases, and 11 bases separated the two germline ends. Germline V gene sequence: CDR1 MGHDK, CDR2 SYGVNS. The CDR3 loop spans 14 amino acids. The CDR3 bases are TGTGCCAGCAGTGAATCCCAGGGGAGGTCACCCCTCCACTTT. Translated: CASSESQGRSPLHF. Full variable domain (outside the CDR3, taken from reference TRBV25-1 and TRBJ1-6): EADIYQTPRYLVIGTGKKITLECSQTMGHDKMYWYQQDPGMELHLIHYSYGVNSTEKGDLSSESTVSRIRTEHFPLTLESARPSHTSQYLCASSESQGRSPLHFGNGTRLTVT.

The chain employs TRBV2 and TRBJ1-6, with 7 bases that match TRBD1. In germline, CDR1 is SNHLY, CDR2 FYNNEI. J was trimmed by 5 bases and V by 9 bases; bases with no gene match: 7. The CDR3 has 14 amino acids. The CDR3 is CASFRDSNNSPLHF. The CDR3 region has the DNA TGTGCCAGTTTCCGGGACAGCAATAATTCACCCCTCCACTTT. The full variable domain, with the rest looked up from reference TRBV2 and TRBJ1-6, is EPEVTQTPSHQVTQMGQEVILRCVPISNHLYFYWYRQILGQKVEFLVSFYNNEISEKSEIFDDQFSVERPDGSNFTLKIRSTKLEDSAMYFCASFRDSNNSPLHFGNGTRLTVT.

The chain uses TRBV4-2 and TRBJ2-5; 10 bases line up with TRBD1. The CDR3 consists of 15 residues. Germline-derived CDR1 and CDR2 are LGHNA and YNFKEQ. V lost 5 bases to trimming and J lost 4 bases; unmatched junction nucleotides: 7. CDR3 sequence: CASSSPGTGAETQYF. DNA of the CDR3: TGTGCCAGCAGCTCCCCCGGGACAGGGGCAGAGACCCAGTACTTC.

V gene TRBV10-1 combines with J gene TRBJ2-3; the D gene could be TRBD1 or TRBD2 (5 bases each). There are 13 residues in the CDR3. From germline, CDR1 is WNHNN and CDR2 SYGVQD (reference sequence). V shed 0 bases and J shed 7 bases, with 8 bases lying between them. The CDR3, as DNA: TGCGCCAGCAGTGAGTCGGGGACCAATACGCAGTATTTT. Its protein is CASSESGTNTQYF.

This chain links TRBV5-1 with TRBJ2-3; TRBD2 aligns across 10 bases. The CDR3 runs 18 residues. The V gene's germline CDR1 is SGHRS and CDR2 YFSETQ. V trimming: 5 bases; J trimming: 2 bases; junction bases outside the gene matches: 14. In DNA form, the CDR3 reads TGCGCCAGCAGTGAGGAACTAGCGGGATATAATCCCACAGATACGCAGTATTTT. Protein: CASSEELAGYNPTDTQYF. The full variable domain, rest sourced from reference TRBV5-1 and TRBJ2-3, is KAGVTQTPRYLIKTRGQQVTLSCSPISGHRSVSWYQQTPGQGLQFLFEYFSETQRNKGNFPGRFSGRQFSNSRSEMNVSTLELGDSALYLCASSEELAGYNPTDTQYFGPGTRLTVL.

Only one count was recorded for this clone. CDR3 protein: CASSPRGAGANVLTF. In nucleotides, the CDR3 is TGTGCCAGCTCCCCACGGGGGGCTGGGGCCAACGTCCTGACTTTC. This chain links TRBV27 with TRBJ2-6; 7 positions agree with TRBD2. The CDR3 has 15 amino acids. Germline-derived CDR1 and CDR2 are MNHEY and SMNVEV (reference sequence). The trim removed 8 bases at V and 2 bases at J, leaving 6 bases unmatched.